Listed below are T cell receptor beta chains from one sample, sequenced in a study of blood T cell repertoires in COVID-19. Produced via immunoSEQ multiplex PCR; TCRdb's table is partial and in-frame only. Of some 220,000 clones in the sample, about 86% were seen once. The sequencing input was peripheral blood. Every receptor here comes from a woman aged 55-75 years with acute or convalescent COVID-19. The CDR3 runs from the conserved cysteine through the conserved F or W. D genes are given only for firm matches. Clone size is shown for a subset of rows, as once, few, many or a class of expanded clone.

CDR3	DNA	D	size	length	V	J
CASRISGGDWETQYF	TGTGCCAGCAGGATAAGCGGGGGGGATTGGGAGACCCAGTACTTC	TRBD2	once	15	TRBV6-5	TRBJ2-5
CASSVASKNGEAFF	TGTGCCAGCAGCGTAGCTTCAAAGAACGGGGAAGCTTTCTTT	NA	NA	14	TRBV9	TRBJ1-1
CASSESLGAHSPLHF	TGTGCCAGCAGTGAATCCCTGGGGGCCCATTCACCCCTCCACTTT	NA	NA	15	TRBV25-1	TRBJ1-6
CASSQGPGLAGGRGTDTQYF	TGTGCCAGCAGCCAAGGACCGGGACTAGCGGGGGGGCGGGGCACAGATACGCAGTATTTT	TRBD2	NA	20	TRBV4-2	TRBJ2-3
CASSGTSNGYTF	TGTGCCAGCAGTGGGACATCTAATGGCTACACCTTC	NA	NA	12	TRBV12-3/TRBV12-4	TRBJ1-2
CAWSYGQAYLANYGYTF	TGTGCCTGGAGCTACGGACAAGCCTATCTAGCTAACTATGGCTACACCTTC	NA	NA	17	TRBV30	TRBJ1-2
CASSEGGRGGYGYTF	TGTGCCAGCAGTGAAGGTGGTCGTGGAGGCTATGGCTACACCTTC	NA	NA	15	TRBV6-1	TRBJ1-2
CASSLIGAGETQYF	TGTGCCAGCAGCTTAATTGGGGCTGGAGAGACCCAGTACTTC	NA	NA	14	TRBV7-9	TRBJ2-5
CASSVSVQETQYF	TGTGCCAGCAGTGTGTCTGTCCAAGAGACCCAGTACTTC	NA	once	13	TRBV2	TRBJ2-5
CASSLRDKRGKLFF	TGTGCCAGCAGCTTGCGGGATAAGAGAGGAAAACTGTTTTTT	NA	NA	14	TRBV27	TRBJ1-4
CASSFVPGQGNNEQFF	TGCGCCAGCAGCTTTGTACCGGGACAGGGAAACAATGAGCAGTTCTTC	TRBD1	NA	16	TRBV5-1	TRBJ2-1
CATSRGGSGPLWGYTF	TGTGCCACCAGCAGAGGAGGGTCAGGTCCGCTTTGGGGCTACACCTTC	NA	NA	16	TRBV15	TRBJ1-2
CASSEGRGKEKLFF	TGTGCCAGCAGTGAAGGACGAGGGAAGGAAAAACTGTTTTTT	NA	NA	14	TRBV6-1	TRBJ1-4
CAWSVEQLYGYTF	TGTGCCTGGAGTGTCGAGCAACTCTATGGCTACACCTTC	NA	NA	13	TRBV30	TRBJ1-2
CASSLGETFGYTF	TGCGCCAGCAGCTTGGGAGAAACCTTTGGCTACACCTTC	NA	NA	13	TRBV5-1	TRBJ1-2
CATSRGIGVRTQYF	TGTGCCACCAGCAGAGGGATAGGGGTTCGGACCCAGTACTTC	NA	NA	14	TRBV15	TRBJ2-5
CASSLRLGQINEQFF	TGTGCCAGCAGCTTAAGGCTGGGACAGATAAATGAGCAGTTCTTC	TRBD1	NA	15	TRBV7-3	TRBJ2-1
CASSRRTGGRGYTF	TGTGCCAGCAGTCGCCGTACAGGGGGCCGGGGCTACACCTTC	TRBD1	NA	14	TRBV28	TRBJ1-2
CASSYGKGIEQFF	TGTGCCAGCAGCTATGGGAAGGGGATTGAGCAGTTCTTC	NA	NA	13	TRBV3-1/TRBV3-2	TRBJ2-1
CASSPNRDSHEQYF	TGTGCCAGCTCACCCAACCGGGACAGTCACGAGCAGTACTTC	TRBD1	NA	14	TRBV18	TRBJ2-7
CAWSVGGGVGYTF	TGTGCCTGGAGTGTAGGAGGGGGCGTTGGCTACACCTTC	TRBD1	NA	13	TRBV30	TRBJ1-2
CSVESVHEQFF	TGCAGCGTTGAGTCAGTGCATGAGCAGTTCTTC	NA	NA	11	TRBV29-1	TRBJ2-1
CARTVNYGYTF	TGTGCCAGAACCGTAAACTATGGCTACACCTTC	NA	few	11	TRBV5-3	TRBJ1-2
CASSLGSGANSPLHF	TGTGCCAGCAGCTTGGGTTCAGGGGCAAATTCACCCCTCCACTTT	NA	NA	15	TRBV5-5	TRBJ1-6
CASSESSTYEQYF	TGCGCCAGCAGTGAGTCGTCCACCTACGAGCAGTACTTC	NA	NA	13	TRBV10-2	TRBJ2-7
CASSYKQGGEQYF	TGTGCCAGCAGTTATAAACAGGGGGGCGAGCAGTACTTC	TRBD1	NA	13	TRBV6-6	TRBJ2-7
CASLREGVISGYTF	TGTGCCAGCCTCAGGGAGGGAGTTATAAGTGGCTACACCTTC	NA	NA	14	TRBV2	TRBJ1-2
CSASDLSSYEQYF	TGCAGTGCTAGTGATCTCAGCTCCTACGAGCAGTACTTC	NA	NA	13	TRBV20-1	TRBJ2-7
CASRLGQPNSPLHF	TGTGCCAGCAGGCTGGGACAGCCTAATTCACCCCTCCACTTT	TRBD1	NA	14	TRBV6-5	TRBJ1-6
CASVGTDNSPLHF	TGTGCCAGCGTAGGGACAGATAATTCACCCCTCCACTTT	TRBD1	NA	13	TRBV2	TRBJ1-6
CASSVMASGDGNEQFF	TGTGCCAGCAGCGTAATGGCTAGCGGGGATGGCAATGAGCAGTTCTTC	TRBD2	NA	16	TRBV9	TRBJ2-1
CASRHPSGGNYGYTF	TGTGCCAGCAGGCACCCTTCAGGGGGCAACTATGGCTACACCTTC	TRBD1	NA	15	TRBV6-5	TRBJ1-2
CAISESSVNTEAFF	TGTGCCATCAGTGAGTCCTCAGTGAACACTGAAGCTTTCTTT	NA	NA	14	TRBV10-3	TRBJ1-1
CASSLGLYNEQFF	TGTGCCAGCAGCTTAGGACTATACAATGAGCAGTTCTTC	NA	few	13	TRBV7-3	TRBJ2-1
CASSFEGQGYQPQHF	TGTGCCAGCAGCTTTGAAGGACAGGGCTATCAGCCCCAGCATTTT	TRBD1	NA	15	TRBV4-2	TRBJ1-5
CAISERAGGYGYTF	TGTGCCATCAGTGAGAGGGCAGGGGGCTATGGCTACACCTTC	TRBD1	once	14	TRBV10-3	TRBJ1-2
CASSQGLAIDTQYF	TGTGCCAGCAGCCAAGGCTTAGCGATAGATACGCAGTATTTT	NA	NA	14	TRBV3-1/TRBV3-2	TRBJ2-3
CAISESQGYGYGYTF	TGTGCCATCAGTGAATCACAGGGTTATGGCTATGGCTACACCTTC	NA	NA	15	TRBV10-3	TRBJ1-2
CASSLGLADKQFF	TGCGCCAGCAGCTTGGGACTAGCGGATAAGCAGTTCTTC	TRBD2	once	13	TRBV5-1	TRBJ2-1
CSVVTPGNTIYF	TGCAGCGTTGTAACACCAGGAAACACCATATATTTT	NA	NA	12	TRBV29-1	TRBJ1-3
CASSHETGLYGYTF	TGTGCCAGCAGCCATGAGACAGGCCTCTATGGCTACACCTTC	NA	NA	14	TRBV4-2	TRBJ1-2
CASSPLRGTEAFF	TGTGCCAGCAGCCCACTTCGGGGCACTGAAGCTTTCTTT	NA	NA	13	TRBV11-2	TRBJ1-1
CASSLEQVLSPLHF	TGTGCCAGCAGCTTGGAACAGGTTCTATCACCCCTCCACTTT	NA	NA	14	TRBV5-5	TRBJ1-6